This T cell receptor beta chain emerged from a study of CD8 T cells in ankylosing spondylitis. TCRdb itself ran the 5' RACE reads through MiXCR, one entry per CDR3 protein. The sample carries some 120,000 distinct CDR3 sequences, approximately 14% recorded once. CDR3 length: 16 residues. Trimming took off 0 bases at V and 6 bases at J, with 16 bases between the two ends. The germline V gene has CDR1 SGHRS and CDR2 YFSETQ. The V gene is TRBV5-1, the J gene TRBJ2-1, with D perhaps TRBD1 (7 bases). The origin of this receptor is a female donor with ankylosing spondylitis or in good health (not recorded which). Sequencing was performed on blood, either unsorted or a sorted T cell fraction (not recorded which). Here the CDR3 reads CASSLAVEGALNEQFF. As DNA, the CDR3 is TGCGCCAGCAGCTTGGCAGTGGAGGGGGCACTCAATGAGCAGTTCTTC.